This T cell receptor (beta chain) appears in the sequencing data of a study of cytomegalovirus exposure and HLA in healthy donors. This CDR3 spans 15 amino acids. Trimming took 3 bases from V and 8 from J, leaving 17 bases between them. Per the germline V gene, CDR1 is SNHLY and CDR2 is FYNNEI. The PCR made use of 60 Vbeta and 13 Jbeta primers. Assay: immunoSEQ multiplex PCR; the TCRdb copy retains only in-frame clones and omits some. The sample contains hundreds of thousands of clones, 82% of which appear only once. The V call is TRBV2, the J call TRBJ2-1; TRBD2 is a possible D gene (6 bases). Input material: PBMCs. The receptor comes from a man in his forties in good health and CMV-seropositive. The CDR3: CASSEGKGGVDEQFF. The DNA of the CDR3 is TGTGCCAGCAGTGAGGGCAAGGGCGGGGTAGATGAGCAGTTCTTC.